Sequencing of this T cell receptor beta chain was carried out in a study of T cells in Graves' hyperthyroidism and ophthalmopathy. This clonotype was detected a few times. What it binds is unknown. Amplified regions were TCR beta CDR3 sequences from RNA transcripts. Using the HTBI primer set, a first-round RT-PCR was run on the TCR CDR3. TCRdb reanalysed the multiplex PCR reads using MiXCR and keeps one entry per CDR3 protein. This sample has 450,000 to 500,000 distinct CDR3 sequences, with roughly 23% found just once. Whole-study results and caveats: Expanded thyroid clonotypes (above 0.001) were mostly also found in blood.

Thyroid ultrasound and orbital computed tomography, with clinical symptoms and serum thyroxine and TRAb, informed diagnoses. V was shortened by 0 bases and J by 0 bases, with 11 bases between the two germline ends. The V gene's germline CDR1 is SGHTS and CDR2 YDEGEE. The CDR3 is made up of 16 amino acids. This rearrangement joins TRBV5-8 to TRBJ2-3, with D tentatively TRBD1 (5 bases). This receptor was taken from a woman between 65 and 79 years old with Graves' ophthalmopathy. The sample consisted of blood. CDR3 bases: TGTGCCAGCAGCTTGGAAATAGGGGCTAGCACAGATACGCAGTATTTT. This gives the protein CASSLEIGASTDTQYF.